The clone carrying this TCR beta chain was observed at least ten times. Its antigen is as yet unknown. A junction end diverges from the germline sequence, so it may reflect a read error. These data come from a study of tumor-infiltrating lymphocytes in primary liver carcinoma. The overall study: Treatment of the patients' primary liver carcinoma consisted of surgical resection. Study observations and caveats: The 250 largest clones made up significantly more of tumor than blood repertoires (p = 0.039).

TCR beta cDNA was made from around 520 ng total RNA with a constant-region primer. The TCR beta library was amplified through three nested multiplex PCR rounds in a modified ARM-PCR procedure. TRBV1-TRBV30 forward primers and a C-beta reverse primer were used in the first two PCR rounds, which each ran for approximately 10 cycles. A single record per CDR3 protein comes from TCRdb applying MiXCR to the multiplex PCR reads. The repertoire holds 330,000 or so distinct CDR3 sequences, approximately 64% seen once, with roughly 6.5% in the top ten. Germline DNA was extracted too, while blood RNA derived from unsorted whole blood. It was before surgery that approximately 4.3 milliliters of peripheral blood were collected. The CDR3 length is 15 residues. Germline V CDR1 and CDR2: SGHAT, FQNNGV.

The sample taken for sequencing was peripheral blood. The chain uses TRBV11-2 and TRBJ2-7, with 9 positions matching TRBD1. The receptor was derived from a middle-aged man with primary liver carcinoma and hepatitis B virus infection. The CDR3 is CASGLEAGTGIEQYF. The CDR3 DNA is TGTGCCAGCGGCTTAGAAGCTGGGACAGGGATCGAGCAGTACTTC.